This note documents a single T cell receptor beta chain sequence. Germline V gives CDR1 SEHNR, CDR2 FQNEAQ (reference sequence). The CDR3 has 16 residues. Trimming took 5 bases from V and 7 from J; bases not matched to a gene: 8. This table comes from immunoSEQ multiplex PCR, and its TCRdb copy is limited to in-frame clones, with some not included. The data hold 20,000 to 30,000 clones, with 70% to 90% observed a single time. The data originate from a study of OX40 agonist ivuxolimab in advanced cancers. The clonotype was recovered from an adult with an advanced solid tumor such as melanoma, head and neck, liver or kidney cancer. Sequencing used CD4+ or CD8+ T cells sorted from blood, obtained in a trial of the OX40 agonist ivuxolimab. The chain links TRBV7-9 to TRBJ2-1, with 13 bases identical to TRBD2. In DNA form, the CDR3 reads TGTGCCAGCAGCGGCCCGGGACTAGCGGGGCCGAATGAGCAGTTCTTC. Its translation: CASSGPGLAGPNEQFF. The full variable domain, with the rest looked up from reference TRBV7-9 and TRBJ2-1, is DTGVSQNPRHKITKRGQNVTFRCDPISEHNRLYWYRQTLGQGPEFLTYFQNEAQLEKSRLLSDRFSAERPKGSFSTLEIQRTEQGDSAMYLCASSGPGLAGPNEQFFGPGTRLTVL.